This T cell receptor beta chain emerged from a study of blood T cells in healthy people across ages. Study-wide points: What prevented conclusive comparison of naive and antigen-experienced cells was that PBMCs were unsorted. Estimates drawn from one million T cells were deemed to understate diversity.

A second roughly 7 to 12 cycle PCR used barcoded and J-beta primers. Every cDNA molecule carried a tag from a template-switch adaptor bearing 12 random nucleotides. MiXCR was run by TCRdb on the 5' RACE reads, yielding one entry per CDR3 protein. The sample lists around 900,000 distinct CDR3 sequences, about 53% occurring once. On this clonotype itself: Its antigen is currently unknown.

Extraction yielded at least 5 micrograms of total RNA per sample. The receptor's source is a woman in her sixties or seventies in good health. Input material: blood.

Written as DNA, the CDR3 is TGCGCCAGCAGTCGGACGGCCGGTGAAGCTTTCTTT. Protein product: CASSRTAGEAFF. The chain links TRBV10-1 to TRBJ1-1; D is ambiguous. CDR1 is WNHNN and CDR2 is SYGVQD in the germline V gene (reference sequence). V was clipped by 5 bases and J by 7 bases, with 11 bases between them. CDR3 length: 12 amino acids.